One T cell receptor (beta chain) is described in this entry. The target antigen is unknown. The whole isolated RNA underwent reverse transcription, so sequencing captured expressed TCRB transcripts. Produced via immunoSEQ multiplex PCR; TCRdb's table is partial and in-frame only. The repertoire consists of about 260,000 clones, with roughly 20% occurring once and the leading ten covering 0.028%. This specimen comes from a study of beta chain features in type 1 diabetes. Study as a whole: Healthy donors resembled patients in age, gender and cell yields. General study findings and limits: Insertion counts at VDJ junctions were lower in type 1 diabetes patients, who also showed more deletions there. A moderate, significant TCRB CDR3 shortening appeared in type 1 diabetes across four CD4+ subsets.

There are 12 residues in the CDR3. Germline V gives CDR1 SGHTA, CDR2 FQGNSA. Trimming cost V 5 bases and J 7 bases, with 11 bases left between them. Sort purity for all populations was recorded as exceeding 98%. Sequenced sample: naive CD4+ T cells from blood. The clonotype was recovered from a woman aged 40 to 50 with type 1 diabetes. The chain is built from TRBV7-2 and TRBJ1-1; no definite D call. The CDR3 DNA sequence: TGTGCCAGCAGCCCCTGGCGGGATGAAGCTTTCTTT. This codes for CASSPWRDEAFF.